These T cell receptor beta chains were read from a single sample in a study of blood T cell repertoires in COVID-19. TCRdb keeps only in-frame clones here, not all; method: immunoSEQ multiplex PCR. The data hold 100,000 or so clones, with roughly 92% observed a single time. The sample taken for sequencing was peripheral blood. The receptors derive from a woman aged 45 to 65 with COVID-19, enrolled during active disease. CDR3s include the opening cysteine and the closing phenylalanine or tryptophan. A D gene is named only where the DNA matches it firmly. Clone size is shown for a subset of rows, as once, few, many or a class of expanded clone.

CDR3nt	CDR3aa	v_gene	j_gene	abundance	d_gene
TGTGCCAGCAGCTTAGGAGGACAGCCAGATACGCAGTATTTT	CASSLGGQPDTQYF	TRBV7-2	TRBJ2-3	once	-
TGTGCCAGCCGGGCGGGTTCTGGCACTGAAGCTTTCTTT	CASRAGSGTEAFF	TRBV12-3/TRBV12-4	TRBJ1-1	-	-
TGTGCCAGCAGCTTAGATCGCAGCGGGGGGCGAGATACGCAGTATTTT	CASSLDRSGGRDTQYF	TRBV11-2	TRBJ2-3	-	TRBD2
TGTGCCAGCAGTTTCCTGAGCGGGGGGGCGCCCAATGAGCAGTTCTTC	CASSFLSGGAPNEQFF	TRBV21-1	TRBJ2-1	-	-
TGTGCCTGGAGTGTACAGGGTTTGGAGACCCAGTACTTC	CAWSVQGLETQYF	TRBV30	TRBJ2-5	-	-
TGCGCCAGCAGCTTGGACGTGGGGCGCCGGACTGAAGCTTTCTTT	CASSLDVGRRTEAFF	TRBV5-1	TRBJ1-1	-	-
TGTGCCAGCAGGACATGGCCAGGTCCGAACACTGAAGCTTTCTTT	CASRTWPGPNTEAFF	TRBV28	TRBJ1-1	-	-
TGTGCCAGCAGTGGGCACAGGGGTACCGGGGAGCTGTTTTTT	CASSGHRGTGELFF	TRBV25-1	TRBJ2-2	-	TRBD1
TGTGCCAGTAGCTGGGCGACTAGACTGCCAGTCGATGAGCAGTTCTTC	CASSWATRLPVDEQFF	TRBV19	TRBJ2-1	-	-
TGTGCCAGCAGTTTAATAGGTGGGGCCCCTCGCAGCTACACCTTC	CASSLIGGAPRSYTF	TRBV27	TRBJ1-2	-	-